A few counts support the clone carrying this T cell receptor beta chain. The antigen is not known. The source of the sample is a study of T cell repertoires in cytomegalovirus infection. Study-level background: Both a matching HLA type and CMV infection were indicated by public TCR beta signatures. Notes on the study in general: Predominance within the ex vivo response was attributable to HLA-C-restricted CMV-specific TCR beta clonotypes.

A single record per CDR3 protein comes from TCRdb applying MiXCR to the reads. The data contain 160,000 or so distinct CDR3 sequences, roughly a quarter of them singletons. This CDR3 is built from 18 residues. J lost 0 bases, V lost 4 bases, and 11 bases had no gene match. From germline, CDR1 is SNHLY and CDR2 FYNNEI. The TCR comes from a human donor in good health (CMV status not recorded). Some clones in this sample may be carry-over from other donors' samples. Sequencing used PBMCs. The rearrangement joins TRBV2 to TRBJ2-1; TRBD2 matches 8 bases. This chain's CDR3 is CASSGASGRKSSYNEQFF. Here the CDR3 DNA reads TGTGCCAGCAGTGGGGCTAGCGGGCGGAAGAGCTCCTACAATGAGCAGTTCTTC. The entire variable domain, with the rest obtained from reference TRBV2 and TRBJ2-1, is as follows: EPEVTQTPSHQVTQMGQEVILRCVPISNHLYFYWYRQILGQKVEFLVSFYNNEISEKSEIFDDQFSVERPDGSNFTLKIRSTKLEDSAMYFCASSGASGRKSSYNEQFFGPGTRLTVL.